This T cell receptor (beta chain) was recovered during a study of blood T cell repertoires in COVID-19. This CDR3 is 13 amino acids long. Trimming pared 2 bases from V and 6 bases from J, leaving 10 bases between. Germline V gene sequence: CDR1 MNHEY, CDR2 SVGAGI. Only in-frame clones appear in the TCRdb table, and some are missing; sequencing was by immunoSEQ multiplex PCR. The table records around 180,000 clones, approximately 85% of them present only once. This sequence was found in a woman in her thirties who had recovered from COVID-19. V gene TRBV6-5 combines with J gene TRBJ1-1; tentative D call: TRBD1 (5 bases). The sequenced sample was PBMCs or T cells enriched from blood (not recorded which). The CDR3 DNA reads TGTGCCAGCAGTTACGTCGGGGGGGCTGAAGCTTTCTTT. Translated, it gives CASSYVGGAEAFF.